This entry lists 17 T cell receptor beta chains sequenced from one sample in a study of CD8 T cells in Susac syndrome. The RNA, about 0.5 to 1 ug, was put through reverse transcription using random hexamers. TCRdb recomputed calls from the immunoSEQ multiplex PCR reads with MiXCR, one row per CDR3 protein. This table has 250,000 to 300,000 distinct CDR3 sequences, roughly 85% appearing once. The specimen sequenced was CD8+ T cells from PBMCs. These receptors were taken from a human donor with multiple sclerosis.

The rearrangement links TRBV27 to TRBJ1-5; D is possibly TRBD1 (6 bases). The V and J ends lost 4 bases and 2 bases respectively, with 12 bases between them. This CDR3 is built from 15 residues. CDR1 and CDR2 (germline): MNHEY, SMNVEV (reference sequence). This chain's CDR3 is CASSSRGARNQPQHF. The CDR3 DNA reads TGTGCCAGCAGTTCCCGGGGGGCTCGCAATCAGCCCCAGCATTTT.

The V and J genes are TRBV28 and TRBJ1-1; no reliable D call. CDR3 length equals 11 residues. In germline, CDR1 is MDHEN, CDR2 SYDVKM. Trimming pared 4 bases from V and 11 bases from J, leaving 11 bases between. The CDR3 spells CASSSPSDAFF. The DNA for the CDR3 is TGTGCCAGCAGTTCCCCCTCGGATGCTTTCTTT.

The CDR3 DNA reads as TGTGCCAGCAGCAAAGGGACTAGCGGGACAGAGACCCAGTACTTC. Translation gives CASSKGTSGTETQYF. The V call is TRBV7-3, the J call TRBJ2-5; 13 bases match TRBD2. J was trimmed by 4 bases and V by 5 bases; bases with no gene match: 4. Germline lookup yields CDR1 SGHTA and CDR2 FQGTGA. The CDR3 is made up of 15 amino acids.

The chain recombines TRBV24-1 with TRBJ2-3; tentative D call: TRBD2 (6 bases). The CDR3 covers 16 residues. From germline, CDR1 is KGHDR and CDR2 SFDVKD. The V end lost 2 bases, the J end lost 2 bases, and 13 bases lay between the germline ends. The CDR3 DNA follows: TGTGCCACCAGTGATTCCGGGACTCATGACACAGATACGCAGTATTTT. This translates into CATSDSGTHDTDTQYF.

The V gene is TRBV5-6, the J gene TRBJ2-1; perhaps D is TRBD1 or TRBD2 (5 bases each). The CDR3 runs to 18 residues. Germline CDR1 reads SGHDT; CDR2 reads YYEEEE. Between the trimmed V and J ends, which lost 1 base and 0 bases, there was a span of 17 bases. The CDR3 here is CASSLFVEGKSSYNEQFF. The CDR3, as DNA: TGTGCCAGCAGCTTGTTTGTTGAGGGGAAGAGCTCCTACAATGAGCAGTTCTTC.

V and J are TRBV14 and TRBJ2-7; 10 bases match TRBD1. Germline CDR1 reads SGHDN; CDR2 reads FVKESK. The CDR3 has 15 amino acids. V was pared by 1 base and J by 6 bases, with 6 bases of the junction left unmatched. CDR3 loop: CASSQVGGTGAEQYF. As DNA, the CDR3 is TGTGCCAGCAGCCAAGTCGGCGGGACAGGGGCCGAGCAGTACTTC.

This clonotype showed up just once. The genes are TRBV6-6 and TRBJ2-6; tentative D call: TRBD2 (6 bases). Trimming took off 5 bases at V and 4 bases at J, with 15 bases between the two ends. The CDR3 runs 16 residues. The V gene's germline CDR1 is MNHNY and CDR2 SVGAGI (reference sequence). The CDR3 loop is CASSSGWESGANVLTF. The CDR3 bases are TGTGCCAGCAGTAGCGGGTGGGAGTCGGGGGCCAACGTCCTGACTTTC.

The count of this clonotype is one. This chain uses TRBV7-6 with TRBJ1-3; no reliable D call. The ends were cut back, 2 bases at V and 2 bases at J, with 7 bases in the middle. The CDR3 runs 14 residues. Germline V gene sequence: CDR1 SGHVS, CDR2 FNYEAQ. Here the CDR3 DNA reads TGTGCCAGCAGCTTACTGACCGCTGGAAACACCATATATTTT. Translated, it gives CASSLLTAGNTIYF.

The chain is built from TRBV15 and TRBJ2-1, with D uncertain. CDR1 and CDR2 from the germline V gene are LNHNV and YYDKDF (reference sequence). The CDR3 length is 14 residues. Trimming took off 0 bases at V and 7 bases at J, with 10 bases between the two ends. In DNA, the CDR3 is TGTGCCACCAGCAGAGATGTGGGCGAAAATGAGCAGTTCTTC. It yields the protein CATSRDVGENEQFF.

J is TRBJ2-2 and V is TRBV23-1; 7 nucleotides agree with TRBD1. TRBV23-1 is recorded as an ORF, its role being uncertain. The length of the CDR3 is 15 residues. The ends lost 6 bases at V and 3 bases at J; junction bases unmatched: 7. The DNA for the CDR3 is TGCGCCAGCAGGCAGAGGGACAGCCACACCGGGGAGCTGTTTTTT. Amino acid sequence: CASRQRDSHTGELFF.

J is TRBJ2-7 and V is TRBV20-1; 9 nucleotides agree with TRBD2. In germline, CDR1 is DFQATT, CDR2 SNEGSKA (reference sequence). Trimming removed 5 bases from V and 3 bases from J; junction bases left unmatched: 2. CDR3 length equals 12 residues. CDR3 DNA: TGCAGTGCTCGTAGCGGGGGCTACGAGCAGTACTTC. This sequence encodes CSARSGGYEQYF.

The rearrangement joins TRBV12-3 or TRBV12-4 to TRBJ1-4; D gene uncertain. The CDR3 is 14 amino acids. V lost 1 base to trimming and J lost 8 bases, with 11 bases between them. The CDR3 reads CASSLGPWWEKLFF. For the CDR3, the DNA is TGTGCCAGCAGTTTAGGACCCTGGTGGGAAAAACTGTTTTTT.

A few counts support this clonotype. The chain uses TRBV20-1 and TRBJ2-7; a weak D match, TRBD1 (6 bases). Trimming left V 1 base short and J 2 bases short, with 15 bases between. This CDR3 region has 15 residues. Germline-derived CDR1 and CDR2 are DFQATT and SNEGSKA (reference sequence). CDR3 nucleotide sequence: TGCAGTGCTAGAGGGTCTATTACAGGGACCTACGAGCAGTACTTC. It encodes CSARGSITGTYEQYF.

The gene calls are TRBV6-7 and TRBJ2-1; TRBD2 agrees at 7 bases. TRBV6-7 is noted as an ORF with a role that remains uncertain. V shed 2 bases and J 3 bases; nucleotides not matched to a gene: 7. The CDR3 is 16 residues long. The CDR3 region has the DNA TGTGCCAGCAGTTACCGCCGGCCGGGGGGCTACAATGAGCAGTTCTTC. It specifies CASSYRRPGGYNEQFF.

The gene calls are TRBV28 and TRBJ1-1; possibly TRBD1 for D (5 bases). The CDR3 runs to 19 residues. Germline V lookup: CDR1 MDHEN, CDR2 SYDVKM. Trimming removed 3 bases at V and 2 bases at J, with 25 bases between. The CDR3 here is CASSLGLGGTPRINTEAFF. CDR3 sequence (DNA): TGTGCCAGCAGTTTGGGTCTGGGGGGGACGCCCCGGATCAACACTGAAGCTTTCTTT.

The chain joins TRBV10-3 to TRBJ1-2; 7 nucleotides align to TRBD1. This CDR3 has 16 residues. After removal of 0 bases from V and 8 bases from J, the junction contained 12 bases not matched to a gene. In germline, CDR1 is ENHRY, CDR2 SYGVKD. The DNA for the CDR3 is TGTGCCATCAGTGAGTCCGAGAGGGGGCGGTCGGAGGGCTACACCTTC. Protein sequence: CAISESERGRSEGYTF.

The count of this clonotype is one. The V and J genes are TRBV20-1 and TRBJ2-5, with D maybe TRBD1 (6 bases). Germline V gene lookup returns CDR1 DFQATT and CDR2 SNEGSKA (reference sequence). V dropped 3 bases and J dropped 4 bases, with 27 bases sitting between them. The CDR3 consists of 18 residues. For the CDR3, the DNA is TGCAGTGCTAGCTCACGATTTAGGGGGAGAAGGGTGGCAGAGACCCAGTACTTC. This sequence encodes CSASSRFRGRRVAETQYF.